This T cell receptor (beta chain) was captured by sequencing in a study of cytomegalovirus exposure and HLA in healthy donors. The CDR3 spans 19 residues. V lost 0 bases, J lost 4 bases, and 23 bases lay in between. The germline V gene has CDR1 SGHAT and CDR2 FQNNGV. The data were produced by immunoSEQ multiplex PCR, yet TCRdb's version contains in-frame clones alone and is incomplete. This sample yields roughly 150,000 clones, of which around 93% are seen a single time; approximately 1.8% belongs to the top ten. The rearrangement uses TRBV11-2 and TRBJ2-3; D may be TRBD2 (6 bases). The sample consisted of PBMCs. The clonotype was recovered from a man aged 18 to 35 in good health and CMV-seropositive. The CDR3 loop is CASSLDLYVAGPGADTQYF. The DNA for the CDR3 is TGTGCCAGCAGCTTAGACCTTTACGTGGCGGGTCCGGGGGCAGATACGCAGTATTTT.